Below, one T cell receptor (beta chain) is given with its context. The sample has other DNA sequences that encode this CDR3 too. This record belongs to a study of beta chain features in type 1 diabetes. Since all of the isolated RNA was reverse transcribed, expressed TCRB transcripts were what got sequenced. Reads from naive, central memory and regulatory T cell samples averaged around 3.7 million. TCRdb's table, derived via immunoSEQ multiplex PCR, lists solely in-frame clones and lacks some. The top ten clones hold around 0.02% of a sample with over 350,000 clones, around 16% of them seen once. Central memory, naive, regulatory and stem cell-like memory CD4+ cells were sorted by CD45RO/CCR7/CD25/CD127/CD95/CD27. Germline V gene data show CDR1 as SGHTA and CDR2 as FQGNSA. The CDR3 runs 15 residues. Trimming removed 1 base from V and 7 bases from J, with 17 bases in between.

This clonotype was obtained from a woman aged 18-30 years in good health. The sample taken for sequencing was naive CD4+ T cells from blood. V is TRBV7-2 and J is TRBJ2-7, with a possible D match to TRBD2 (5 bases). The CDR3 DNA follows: TGTGCCAGCAGCTTAGGGGCAGGAAGGACGGGGGAGCAGTACTTC. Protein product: CASSLGAGRTGEQYF. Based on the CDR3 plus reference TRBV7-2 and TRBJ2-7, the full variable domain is GAGVSQSPSNKVTEKGKDVELRCDPISGHTALYWYRQSLGQGLEFLIYFQGNSAPDKSGLPSDRFSAERTGGSVSTLTIQRTQQEDSAVYLCASSLGAGRTGEQYFGPGTRLTVT.